This TCR beta chain was captured in a study of T cell repertoires in cytomegalovirus infection. This CDR3 has 12 amino acids. Between the trimmed V and J ends, which lost 5 bases and 6 bases, there was a span of 9 bases. CDR1 is SGHVS and CDR2 is FQNEAQ in the germline V gene. This clonotype came up a few times. What it recognizes is unknown. Each CDR3 protein gets one entry after TCRdb re-called the reads with MiXCR. The sample has under 70,000 distinct CDR3 sequences; roughly a third are singletons. The receptor was derived from a human donor in good health (CMV status not recorded). Some clones in this sample may be carry-over from other donors' samples. The sequencing sample was made of PBMCs, sequenced either directly or after in vitro stimulation (not recorded which). The genes are TRBV7-8 and TRBJ2-3; unclear D gene. CDR3 region: CASSPSRDTQYF. In DNA form, the CDR3 reads TGTGCCAGCAGCCCTAGTCGGGATACGCAGTATTTT.